Given below is one T cell receptor beta chain in context. Its specificity is not known. No infections or other immune events were documented during collection. The sample comes from a study of identifying expanded T cells in peripheral blood. Study findings and constraints: Roughly 1.1 clones differed between technical replicates, versus around 15 and 19 over time.

Germline V CDR1 and CDR2: MDHEN, SYDVKM. V was pared by 1 base and J by 4 bases, with 17 bases between. The CDR3 extends over 17 amino acids. Profiling relied on immunoSEQ multiplex PCR, and the TCRdb table lists in-frame clones only, not all of them. The data contain about 53,000 clones, about four fifths of them singletons. This receptor was identified in a person aged 18 to 75 in good health. This chain connects TRBV28 to TRBJ2-1, with D possibly being TRBD1 or TRBD2 (5 bases each). The specimen was blood. The chain's CDR3 is CASSLSVSGRSYNEQFF. The DNA of the CDR3 is TGTGCCAGCAGTTTATCAGTTTCGGGACGAAGTTACAATGAGCAGTTCTTC.